The rows below give T cell receptor beta chains drawn from one sample of a study of blood T cell repertoires in COVID-19. Method: immunoSEQ multiplex PCR; TCRdb's copy keeps in-frame clones and lacks some. The sample includes under 250,000 clones, around 86% of them seen just once. Sequencing was carried out using peripheral blood. Receptor source: a man in his fifties or sixties with COVID-19, enrolled during active disease. Both conserved end residues are trimmed from each CDR3. Only part of the rows carry a size: once, few, many, or a class if the clone is expanded.

TRBJ2-7 | . | TRBV7-8 | ASSSPGHPGQGIYEQY
TRBJ2-3 | . | TRBV19 | ASRLTAYTDTQY
TRBJ2-5 | . | TRBV7-3 | ASSLGPSRETQY
TRBJ2-2 | . | TRBV4-3 | ASSRRGGSTGELF
TRBJ2-7 | . | TRBV15 | ATSRDMREQY
TRBJ1-2 | . | TRBV28 | ASRNLQGSYGYT
TRBJ2-3 | . | TRBV5-6 | ASRGAGGPPDTQY
TRBJ2-3 | . | TRBV7-2 | ASSQPWTDLDTQY
TRBJ2-3 | . | TRBV27 | ASSRLAGALTDTQY
TRBJ2-7 | once | TRBV5-4 | ASSPNPGQPYEQY
TRBJ2-2 | . | TRBV4-2 | ASSQDTQANTGELF
TRBJ1-4 | . | TRBV4-3 | ASSQGGRGNENLF
TRBJ1-5 | . | TRBV12-3/TRBV12-4 | ASVTGLNQPQH
TRBJ1-3 | once | TRBV30 | AWTKDRAISGNTIY
TRBJ2-3 | . | TRBV6-2/TRBV6-3 | ASSYSVSGGVPRTDTQY
TRBJ1-1 | . | TRBV7-9 | ASSFQGALTEAF
TRBJ1-4 | . | TRBV27 | ASSLLTGGDEKLF
TRBJ2-2 | . | TRBV7-8 | ASSEGGNTGELF
TRBJ2-3 | . | TRBV19 | ASSTRQRGTDTQY
TRBJ2-7 | . | TRBV5-4 | ASSTRRGSGVETYYEQY
TRBJ2-1 | . | TRBV2 | ASSGAGGYNEQF
TRBJ1-6 | . | TRBV7-9 | ASSLEVGQSYNSPLH
TRBJ2-7 | . | TRBV6-5 | ASSYSDRAGLYEQY
TRBJ2-5 | . | TRBV3-1/TRBV3-2 | ASSQDWQQETQY